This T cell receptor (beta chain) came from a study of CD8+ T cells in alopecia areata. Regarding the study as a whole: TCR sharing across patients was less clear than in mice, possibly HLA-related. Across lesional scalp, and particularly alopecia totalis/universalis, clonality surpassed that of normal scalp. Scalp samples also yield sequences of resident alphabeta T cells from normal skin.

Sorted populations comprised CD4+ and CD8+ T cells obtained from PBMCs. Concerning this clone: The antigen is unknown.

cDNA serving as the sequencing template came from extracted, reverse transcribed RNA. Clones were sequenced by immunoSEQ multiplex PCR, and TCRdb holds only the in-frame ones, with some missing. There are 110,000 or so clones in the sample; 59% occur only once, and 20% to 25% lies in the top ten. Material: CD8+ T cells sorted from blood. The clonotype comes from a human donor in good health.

Written as DNA, the CDR3 is TGCAGCGCAATTTCGGGGGAGGAACCCACCTACAATGAGCAGTTCTTC. The encoded protein is CSAISGEEPTYNEQFF. V and J are TRBV29-1 and TRBJ2-1; the D gene is possibly TRBD2 (6 bases). The CDR3 length is 16 residues. With 7 bases removed from V and 2 bases from J, the gap between germline ends came to 21 bases. Germline lookup yields CDR1 SQVTM and CDR2 ANQGSEA.